The clone carrying this T cell receptor beta chain was seen a single time. This record comes from a study of blood T cell repertoires in COVID-19. In terms of age and location, participants ranged from about 18 to 89 years and lived in approximately 24 US areas. Which cohort a participant joined came from the clinical history participants gave. Trimming at V came to 4 bases and at J to 0 bases, leaving 2 bases not matched to a gene. Germline V gives CDR1 LGHDT, CDR2 YNNKEL (reference sequence). The CDR3 contains 14 residues. As processed by the authors: Reference gene primer amplification yielded estimated nucleated cell counts. Here immunoSEQ multiplex PCR was the method, and the copy in TCRdb shows in-frame clones only, minus some. For V, J and clone size, that table is used; D and trimming come from the DNA. The sample includes 250,000 to 300,000 clones, 70% to 90% of them seen just once.

The material sequenced was PBMCs or T cells enriched from blood (not recorded which). The sequence came from a woman between 50 and 59 years old who had recovered from COVID-19. This chain uses TRBV3-1 (or the pseudogene TRBV3-2) with TRBJ2-7; TRBD2 matches 8 bases. The CDR3 is CASSPLADSYEQYF. Here the CDR3 DNA reads TGTGCCAGCAGCCCACTAGCGGACTCCTACGAGCAGTACTTC.